This TCR beta chain was recovered during a study of T-cell memory formation after mild COVID-19. The study, taken as a whole, reports: Clones shrinking from day 15 to 85 showed even CD4/CD8 mixes; later expanders tilted CD4+. Pre-infection memory already had some responding clones, implying cross-reactive memory joined.

Using constant-segment primers, 5'RACE produced TCR alpha and TCR beta cDNA libraries carrying sample barcodes and UMIs. From the 5' RACE reads, TCRdb called clonotypes with MiXCR, one entry per CDR3 protein. The sample shows tens of thousands of distinct CDR3 sequences, around 13% of them seen only once. Worth noting for this clonotype: As yet, its antigen is unknown.

CDR3 length: 15 residues. Per the germline V gene, CDR1 is GTSNPN and CDR2 is SVGIG (reference sequence). With 4 bases clipped from V and 8 bases from J, the junction kept 11 bases outside the gene matches. The receptor's source is a man younger than 30 who had mild COVID-19 (a few samples of this study predate the infection). Cell type and time point are not known. The rearrangement joins TRBV30 to TRBJ2-1; TRBD2 agrees at 10 bases. The material sequenced was PBMCs or a T cell subset sorted from them (not recorded which). CDR3 sequence reads: CAWIPGAGGPDEQFF. The CDR3 bases are TGTGCCTGGATCCCCGGAGCGGGGGGGCCAGATGAGCAGTTCTTC.